The next 30 T cell receptor beta chains were all read from a single sample in a study of shared clonotypes between healthy human individuals. Clones were read by immunoSEQ multiplex PCR, and TCRdb kept only the in-frame ones, dropping some. The profile shows about 450,000 clones, 79% of them singletons. Sequencing was performed on PBMCs. Receptor source: a middle-aged woman in good health. Some clones in this sample may be carry-over from other donors' samples.

The genes are TRBV5-1 and TRBJ2-7; 9 nucleotides agree with TRBD2. Germline lookup yields CDR1 SGHRS and CDR2 YFSETQ. The ends lost 4 bases at V and 6 bases at J; junction bases unmatched: 14. This CDR3 comprises 16 residues. The CDR3 coding sequence is TGCGCCAGCAGCCCCACGTTAGCGGGAGCTCTCACCGAGCAGTACTTC. It is translated as CASSPTLAGALTEQYF.

V gene TRBV6-5 combines with J gene TRBJ2-3; D remains unclear. Trimming shortened V by 2 bases and J by 5 bases, and 8 bases separated the two germline ends. Germline loops: CDR1 MNHEY, CDR2 SVGAGI. The CDR3 runs to 13 residues. CDR3 DNA sequence: TGTGCCAGCAGTTACGTTCCGGGAGATACGCAGTATTTT. The encoded protein is CASSYVPGDTQYF.

V is TRBV2 and J is TRBJ2-7; a weak D match, TRBD2 (6 bases). The CDR3 runs to 13 residues. V lost 6 bases to trimming and J lost 6 bases, with 15 bases between them. Germline CDR1 SNHLY, CDR2 FYNNEI. The CDR3 bases are TGTGCCAGCAGCCCTGCGGGGCATGGCGAGCAGTACTTC. This encodes CASSPAGHGEQYF.

The V gene is TRBV6-1, the J gene TRBJ1-1; D may be TRBD1 (6 bases). Deletions cut 8 bases from V and 9 bases from J, with 19 bases between. This CDR3 is 13 amino acids long. Germline assignment: CDR1 MNHNS and CDR2 SASEGT. CDR3 nucleotide sequence: TGTGCCAGCGGGGAGCACAACAGGGTTAAAGCTTTCTTT. Translating gives CASGEHNRVKAFF.

This sequence joins TRBV4-2 and TRBJ1-6; perhaps TRBD1 as D (6 bases). With 0 bases removed from V and 9 bases from J, the gap between germline ends came to 15 bases. Germline CDR1 is LGHNA and CDR2 is YNFKEQ. The CDR3 sequence is 16 residues long. The DNA for the CDR3 is TGTGCCAGCAGCCAAGAGGAGGGGGGGCCCGCTTCACCCCTCCACTTT. Protein product: CASSQEEGGPASPLHF.

The rearrangement uses TRBV29-1 and TRBJ2-3; D call uncertain. The CDR3 runs 16 residues. Germline V CDR1 and CDR2: SQVTM, ANQGSEA. With 0 bases removed from V and 2 bases from J, the gap between germline ends came to 15 bases. This CDR3 reads CSVEDRSSGNTDTQYF. The CDR3 DNA is TGCAGCGTTGAAGATCGGTCTTCGGGTAACACAGATACGCAGTATTTT.

V is TRBV29-1 and J is TRBJ1-2; maybe TRBD1 (6 bases). V was trimmed by 6 bases and J by 3 bases, leaving 17 bases between them. Germline CDR1 reads SQVTM; CDR2 reads ANQGSEA. The CDR3 is 14 amino acids. CDR3 sequence: CSVIPQGDDYGYTF. CDR3 nucleotides: TGCAGCGTCATCCCACAGGGCGATGACTATGGCTACACCTTC.

V and J are TRBV21-1 and TRBJ2-2; TRBD2 is taken as the D call from the table, unchecked against the DNA. TRBV21-1 is an annotated pseudogene. The CDR3 runs to 18 residues. The CDR3 region is CASSKDGAGGPNTGELFF. Here the CDR3 DNA reads TGTGCCAGCAGCAAAGACGGGGCGGGAGGACCGAACACCGGGGAGCTGTTTTTT.

This chain links TRBV28 with TRBJ1-3; TRBD1 matches 10 bases. Germline trimming cut 5 bases from V and 4 bases from J; bases unmatched to any gene: 11. CDR3 length: 17 amino acids. Germline CDR1 is MDHEN and CDR2 is SYDVKM. The CDR3 is CASSPPSGTGEGNTIYF. The DNA of the CDR3 is TGTGCCAGCAGTCCACCCTCCGGGACAGGGGAAGGAAACACCATATATTTT.

V is TRBV7-3 and J is TRBJ2-1, with 12 bases fitting TRBD2. Germline CDR1 and CDR2: SGHTA and FQGTGA. This CDR3 is built from 16 residues. V was clipped by 6 bases and J by 4 bases; unmatched bases: 7. CDR3 sequence: CASSSSGLAGYNEQFF. Written as DNA, the CDR3 is TGTGCCAGCAGTTCCTCCGGACTAGCGGGGTACAATGAGCAGTTCTTC.

This sequence joins TRBV6-1 and TRBJ2-7, with a tentative D call TRBD2 (6 bases). The CDR3 has 14 amino acids. Between the trimmed V and J ends, which lost 7 bases and 6 bases, there was a span of 19 bases. Per germline, CDR1 MNHNS and CDR2 SASEGT. In nucleotides, the CDR3 is TGTGCCAGCACCGCCCGTGGGCAGGGACTCGAGCAGTACTTC. Its protein is CASTARGQGLEQYF.

The gene calls are TRBV27 and TRBJ2-7; D may be TRBD2 (6 bases). The CDR3 is 16 amino acids. Trimming took 5 bases from V and 2 from J, leaving 19 bases between them. The germline V gene encodes CDR1 MNHEY and CDR2 SMNVEV (reference sequence). Here the CDR3 DNA reads TGTGCCAGCAGTAGCGAACGTAGCGGTACGGCCTACGAGCAGTACTTC. Translated, it gives CASSSERSGTAYEQYF.

The V call is TRBV5-8, the J call TRBJ2-1; unclear D gene. In germline, CDR1 is SGHTS, CDR2 YDEGEE. The CDR3 is made up of 15 amino acids. V was clipped by 0 bases and J by 1 base, with 8 bases between them. CDR3 nucleotide sequence: TGTGCCAGCAGCTTGGCGGCTAATTCCTACAATGAGCAGTTCTTC. Translating gives CASSLAANSYNEQFF.

In DNA, the CDR3 is TGTGCCAGCTCACAATCCGATACTGAAAAACTGTTTTTT. Amino acids: CASSQSDTEKLFF. The V call is TRBV18, the J call TRBJ1-4; no reliable D call. The CDR3 totals 13 residues. Germline assignment: CDR1 KGHSH and CDR2 LQKENI. V lost 4 bases and J 7 bases, leaving 10 bases between the germline ends.

This chain joins TRBV25-1 and TRBJ2-7, with D maybe TRBD1 (6 bases). CDR1 and CDR2 (germline): MGHDK, SYGVNS. The CDR3 has 13 residues. Trimming stripped 7 bases from V and 2 bases from J, with 12 bases between. CDR3 residues: CASNEDSPYEQYF. CDR3 sequence (DNA): TGTGCCAGCAACGAGGACAGTCCCTACGAGCAGTACTTC.

The chain uses TRBV6-4 and TRBJ2-7; D gene unclear. CDR3 size: 12 residues. The germline V gene has CDR1 MRHNA and CDR2 SNTAGT. Trimming pared 2 bases from V and 3 bases from J, leaving 5 bases between. CDR3 residues: CASSDGRYEQYF. The CDR3 DNA reads as TGTGCCAGCAGTGACGGACGCTACGAGCAGTACTTC.

This clone was seen a single time. The gene calls are TRBV7-9 and TRBJ2-5; maybe TRBD2 (7 bases). Germline V CDR1 and CDR2: SEHNR, FQNEAQ (reference sequence). The CDR3 is 13 residues long. V was pared by 3 bases and J by 5 bases, with 10 bases between. CDR3 protein: CASSFGGQETQYF. The CDR3 DNA reads TGTGCCAGCAGCTTCGGGGGGCAGGAGACCCAGTACTTC.

The CDR3 is CSVGGGDNEQFF. The CDR3 coding sequence is TGCAGCGTCGGGGGGGGAGACAATGAGCAGTTCTTC. This chain joins TRBV29-1 and TRBJ2-1, with 8 nucleotides matching TRBD2. CDR1 and CDR2 from the germline V gene are SQVTM and ANQGSEA. V lost 6 bases and J lost 5; bases outside the gene matches: 3. The CDR3 consists of 12 residues.

The CDR3 here is CASSFRDRGSTNYGYTF. As DNA, the CDR3 is TGTGCCAGCAGCTTCCGGGACAGGGGCTCTACTAACTATGGCTACACCTTC. This chain uses TRBV2 with TRBJ1-2, with TRBD1 matching over 10 bases. Germline CDR1 is SNHLY and CDR2 is FYNNEI. J lost 0 bases, V lost 6 bases, and 10 bases had no gene match. This CDR3 spans 17 amino acids.

This chain joins TRBV2 and TRBJ2-5; 14 bases match TRBD2. Germline V CDR1 and CDR2: SNHLY, FYNNEI. The CDR3 is 15 amino acids. V shed 3 bases, J shed 4 bases, and the junction held 1 base outside the gene matches. CDR3 nucleotides: TGTGCCAGCAGTGATGGGACTAGCGGGAGAGAGACCCAGTACTTC. Its protein product is CASSDGTSGRETQYF. Based on the CDR3 plus reference TRBV2 and TRBJ2-5, the full variable domain is EPEVTQTPSHQVTQMGQEVILRCVPISNHLYFYWYRQILGQKVEFLVSFYNNEISEKSEIFDDQFSVERPDGSNFTLKIRSTKLEDSAMYFCASSDGTSGRETQYFGPGTRLLVL.

The rearrangement uses TRBV28 and TRBJ1-3; a weak D match, TRBD1 (5 bases). Trimming stripped 9 bases from V and 0 bases from J, with 12 bases between. The V gene's germline CDR1 is MDHEN and CDR2 SYDVKM. This CDR3 comprises 14 residues. As DNA, the CDR3 is TGTGCCAGTCGGGGGGGGAGCTCTGGAAACACCATATATTTT. Encoded protein: CASRGGSSGNTIYF.

The chain combines TRBV7-3 with TRBJ2-1, with 7 bases identical to TRBD2. Germline V gene lookup returns CDR1 SGHTA and CDR2 FQGTGA. The V segment lost 5 bases and the J segment 9 bases; nucleotides outside the gene matches: 7. The CDR3 loop spans 13 amino acids. This CDR3 is CASSPHSGSEQFF. The DNA of the CDR3 is TGTGCCAGCAGCCCCCATAGCGGGTCTGAGCAGTTCTTC.

The rearrangement joins TRBV2 to TRBJ1-2; 9 positions agree with TRBD1. The germline V gene encodes CDR1 SNHLY and CDR2 FYNNEI. This CDR3 comprises 15 residues. The V segment lost 5 bases and the J segment 4 bases; nucleotides outside the gene matches: 8. CDR3 nucleotide sequence: TGTGCCAGCAGTTTAGACAGGGGGATTGTCTATGGCTACACCTTC. It yields the protein CASSLDRGIVYGYTF.

This sequence joins TRBV11-3 and TRBJ2-1; D call uncertain. V lost 1 base and J lost 7, with 14 bases in between. Per the germline V gene, CDR1 is SGHNT and CDR2 is YENEEA. This CDR3 spans 15 amino acids. CDR3 sequence: CASSLAPDLGNEQFF. As DNA, the CDR3 is TGTGCCAGCAGCTTAGCCCCGGACCTTGGAAATGAGCAGTTCTTC.

The V call is TRBV7-9, the J call TRBJ2-2, with TRBD2 as a possible D gene (6 bases). Germline CDR1 reads SEHNR; CDR2 reads FQNEAQ (reference sequence). Trimming stripped 4 bases from V and 0 bases from J, with 18 bases between. The CDR3 totals 18 residues. The CDR3 spells CASSSALGSSANTGELFF. The CDR3 nucleotides are TGTGCCAGCAGCTCAGCCTTGGGGTCTAGCGCGAACACCGGGGAGCTGTTTTTT.

This clone appeared a few times. The chain combines TRBV4-1 with TRBJ2-1; D unresolved. CDR1 and CDR2 from the germline V gene are MGHRA and YSYEKL. Deletions cut 3 bases from V and 5 bases from J, with 5 bases between. This CDR3 has 12 amino acids. CDR3 region: CASSHLNNEQFF. CDR3 DNA sequence: TGCGCCAGCAGCCACCTTAACAATGAGCAGTTCTTC.

The table lists this clone with a count of one. A much larger clone sits a single nucleotide away, making a read error possible. The chain employs TRBV7-2 and TRBJ1-5; D may be TRBD1 (5 bases). The CDR3 sequence is 14 residues long. The V gene's germline CDR1 is SGHTA and CDR2 FQGNSA. Between the trimmed V and J ends, which lost 1 base and 4 bases, there was a span of 8 bases. The CDR3 reads CASSLGTWNQPQHF. The CDR3 bases are TGTGCCAGCAGCTTAGGGACATGGAATCAGCCCCAGCATTTT.

The chain uses TRBV5-1 and TRBJ2-3; possible D gene TRBD2, 6 bases. The ends were cut back, 7 bases at V and 4 bases at J, with 13 bases in the middle. The CDR3 sequence is 13 residues long. CDR1 is SGHRS and CDR2 is YFSETQ in the germline V gene. The CDR3 loop reads CASRREMADTQYF. Written as DNA, the CDR3 is TGCGCCAGCCGGAGGGAAATGGCAGATACGCAGTATTTT.

The V call is TRBV19, the J call TRBJ2-3, with 11 positions matching TRBD2. In germline, CDR1 is LNHDA, CDR2 SQIVND (reference sequence). Losses at the gene ends were 6 bases for V and 5 bases for J; bases not matched to a gene: 4. The CDR3 consists of 14 residues. The CDR3 nucleotides read TGTGCCAGTAGCGGACTAGCGGGTGAAGATACGCAGTATTTT. This translates into CASSGLAGEDTQYF.

The chain couples TRBV5-6 to TRBJ2-7; D gene uncertain. V was cut by 4 bases and J by 2 bases, with 16 bases left in between. Germline values: CDR1 SGHDT, CDR2 YYEEEE. This CDR3 comprises 15 residues. The CDR3 nucleotides read TGTGCCAGCAGCCCAAGACCCGAGCGAGCCTACGAGCAGTACTTC. Its translation: CASSPRPERAYEQYF.